The 5 T cell receptor beta chains given below trace back to one sample, sequenced in a study of blood T cell repertoires in COVID-19. Generated by immunoSEQ multiplex PCR, the TCRdb table keeps only in-frame clones and is missing some. The repertoire holds some 160,000 clones, with around 89% as singletons. The specimen sequenced was peripheral blood. These receptors were taken from a woman aged 55 to 70 with active COVID-19.

A few counts support this clone. The CDR3 sequence: CASSLLTHRPGEGLNEAFF. DNA of the CDR3: TGTGCCAGCAGTTTATTAACCCACCGCCCGGGTGAGGGACTGAATGAAGCTTTCTTT. The rearrangement uses TRBV27 and TRBJ1-1, with TRBD1 as a possible D gene (5 bases). CDR1 MNHEY and CDR2 SMNVEV come from the germline V gene (reference sequence). V was shortened by 1 base and J by 7 bases, with 28 bases between the two germline ends. CDR3 length equals 19 residues.

This clone was seen just once. The gene calls are TRBV28 and TRBJ2-1; 12 bases map to TRBD2. V was pared by 3 bases and J by 11 bases, with 11 bases of the junction left unmatched. CDR1 is MDHEN and CDR2 is SYDVKM in the germline V gene. The CDR3 runs 16 residues. The CDR3 bases are TGTGCCAGCAGTTTGGTTCAGACTAGCGGGAGACCCAAGCAGTTCTTC. The encoded protein is CASSLVQTSGRPKQFF. Full variable domain (outside the CDR3, taken from reference TRBV28 and TRBJ2-1): DVKVTQSSRYLVKRTGEKVFLECVQDMDHENMFWYRQDPGLGLRLIYFSYDVKMKEKGDIPEGYSVSREKKERFSLILESASTNQTSMYLCASSLVQTSGRPKQFFGPGTRLTVL.

Only one count was recorded for this clone. The rearrangement links TRBV6-9 to TRBJ2-3; 8 bases align to TRBD2. The CDR3 is made up of 18 amino acids. CDR1 MNHGY and CDR2 SVAAGI come from the germline V gene. V lost 0 bases and J lost 0; bases outside the gene matches: 8. In DNA form, the CDR3 reads TGTGCCAGCAGTTATTCCGGGACTAGACGAGTCAGCACAGATACGCAGTATTTT. Encoded protein: CASSYSGTRRVSTDTQYF.

The chain carries TRBV6-5 and TRBJ1-1; D call uncertain. Looked up from germline, CDR1 is MNHEY and CDR2 is SVGAGI. This CDR3 region has 15 residues. V dropped 6 bases and J dropped 2 bases, with 16 bases sitting between them. CDR3 region: CASRPLRTVNTEAFF. Here the CDR3 DNA reads TGTGCCAGCAGGCCTCTAAGAACAGTAAACACTGAAGCTTTCTTT.

V is TRBV5-8 and J is TRBJ1-6; TRBD1 is a possible D gene (5 bases). Per germline, CDR1 SGHTS and CDR2 YDEGEE. V dropped 6 bases and J dropped 7 bases, with 20 bases sitting between them. CDR3 size: 16 residues. Here the CDR3 reads CASTALGGRINSPLHF. CDR3 nucleotide sequence: TGTGCCAGCACCGCCTTGGGGGGTAGAATAAATTCACCCCTCCACTTT. The whole variable domain, filled in from reference TRBV5-8 and TRBJ1-6, reads EAGVTQSPTHLIKTRGQQATLRCSPISGHTSVYWYQQALGLGLQFLLWYDEGEERNRGNFPPRFSGRQFPNYSSELNVNALELEDSALYLCASTALGGRINSPLHFGNGTRLTVT.